The 12 T cell receptor beta chains below were found in one sample sequenced in a study of blood T cell repertoires in COVID-19. The data were produced by immunoSEQ multiplex PCR, yet TCRdb's version contains in-frame clones alone and is incomplete. The data show 80,000 to 100,000 clones, under 80% seen once. Specimen: peripheral blood. All receptors derive from a human donor in a cohort sampled during active COVID-19.

CDR3 in DNA: TGTGCCAGCAGCTTGGGCCGGGAGACCCAGTACTTC. Protein sequence: CASSLGRETQYF. The chain uses TRBV5-5 and TRBJ2-5; D not resolved. Trimming cost V 0 bases and J 5 bases, with 5 bases left between them. This CDR3 has 12 residues. Germline V gene data show CDR1 as SGHKS and CDR2 as YYEKEE (reference sequence). Full variable domain (outside the CDR3, taken from reference TRBV5-5 and TRBJ2-5): DAGVTQSPTHLIKTRGQQVTLRCSPISGHKSVSWYQQVLGQGPQFIFQYYEKEERGRGNFPDRFSARQFPNYSSELNVNALLLGDSALYLCASSLGRETQYFGPGTRLLVL.

The J gene is TRBJ2-1, the V gene TRBV28, with D hard to call. V was shortened by 3 bases and J by 4 bases, with 4 bases between the two germline ends. CDR1 is MDHEN, CDR2 SYDVKM, per germline. The CDR3 consists of 12 residues. CDR3 amino acids: CASSFEYNEQFF. Here the CDR3 DNA reads TGTGCCAGCAGTTTTGAGTACAATGAGCAGTTCTTC.

The CDR3 DNA is TGTGCCATCAGGAGTTCTAGCGCTTCCTACGAGCAGTACTTC. It encodes CAIRSSSASYEQYF. The V and J genes are TRBV10-3 and TRBJ2-7; D possibly corresponds to TRBD2 (6 bases). CDR3 length equals 14 residues. The germline V gene encodes CDR1 ENHRY and CDR2 SYGVKD. Trimming left V 6 bases short and J 1 base short, with 13 bases between.

The chain links TRBV10-3 to TRBJ1-3; tentatively, D is TRBD1 (6 bases). This CDR3 spans 14 amino acids. V was shortened by 5 bases and J by 1 base, with 9 bases between the two germline ends. Germline V gene data show CDR1 as ENHRY and CDR2 as SYGVKD. CDR3 sequence (DNA): TGTGCCATCAGTTCACAGGGTTCTGGAAACACCATATATTTT. Its translation: CAISSQGSGNTIYF.

The V call is TRBV3-1 (or the pseudogene TRBV3-2), the J call TRBJ1-6; maybe TRBD1 (5 bases). V lost 1 base to trimming and J lost 6 bases, with 13 bases between them. Germline values: CDR1 LGHDT, CDR2 YNNKEL (reference sequence). This CDR3 comprises 16 residues. The CDR3 nucleotides are TGTGCCAGCAGCCAAGCGGGGCAGGGACTTAATTCACCCCTCCACTTT. It codes for CASSQAGQGLNSPLHF.

V usage is TRBV5-6 and J usage is TRBJ1-2; 9 bases match TRBD1. CDR3 length: 16 amino acids. In germline, CDR1 is SGHDT, CDR2 YYEEEE. Trimming cost V 4 bases and J 1 base; bases outside gene matches: 8. The CDR3 nucleotides read TGTGCCAGCAGCCCTGGGCGGACAGGGGATAACTATGGCTACACCTTC. Translating gives CASSPGRTGDNYGYTF.

This chain links TRBV15 with TRBJ2-1; D is unresolved. This CDR3 contains 15 residues. Germline V CDR1 and CDR2: LNHNV, YYDKDF (reference sequence). Trimming took off 0 bases at V and 3 bases at J, with 9 bases between the two ends. The CDR3 sequence: CATSRDRSIYNEQFF. CDR3 sequence (DNA): TGTGCCACCAGCAGAGATAGAAGTATCTACAATGAGCAGTTCTTC.

This clone was counted many times. DNA for the CDR3: TGTGCCAGCATTTTGTCAAGGGGTCTCATGAACACTGAAGCTTTCTTT. This encodes CASILSRGLMNTEAFF. The V call is TRBV28, the J call TRBJ1-1; D is perhaps TRBD1 (5 bases). CDR1 is MDHEN, CDR2 SYDVKM, per germline. The CDR3 totals 16 residues. V was shortened by 7 bases and J by 0 bases, with 18 bases between the two germline ends.

This clone is a singleton in its sample. This chain uses TRBV27 with TRBJ1-1; 8 positions agree with TRBD1. In germline, CDR1 is MNHEY, CDR2 SMNVEV (reference sequence). The CDR3 has 16 residues. Unmatched junction bases numbered 9, after V lost 5 bases and J lost 1 base. CDR3 DNA sequence: TGTGCCAGCAGTCGCCTCCCCGGGACAGGGAACACTGAAGCTTTCTTT. It is translated as CASSRLPGTGNTEAFF.

The V gene is TRBV7-2, the J gene TRBJ1-5; weak D call: TRBD1 (5 bases). In germline, CDR1 is SGHTA, CDR2 FQGNSA. This CDR3 comprises 13 residues. V was shortened by 1 base and J by 9 bases, with 10 bases between the two germline ends. CDR3 residues: CASSLVIGGPQHF. CDR3 sequence (DNA): TGTGCCAGCAGCTTAGTGATCGGGGGGCCCCAGCATTTT.

A single count supports this clone. The chain uses TRBV6-6 and TRBJ2-1, with 12 bases aligning to TRBD2. CDR1 is MNHNY, CDR2 SVGAGI, per germline (reference sequence). The CDR3 totals 16 residues. The ends lost 6 bases at V and 3 bases at J; junction bases unmatched: 6. The CDR3 sequence: CASSPSGRVFYNEQFF. DNA of the CDR3: TGTGCCAGCAGCCCTAGCGGGAGGGTTTTCTACAATGAGCAGTTCTTC.

The gene calls are TRBV3-1 (or the pseudogene TRBV3-2) and TRBJ1-5; D unresolved. Germline V gene data show CDR1 as LGHDT and CDR2 as YNNKEL (reference sequence). V was cut by 1 base and J by 1 base, with 8 bases left in between. The CDR3 runs to 15 residues. The chain's CDR3 is CASSQGSTSNQPQHF. The CDR3 region has the DNA TGTGCCAGCAGCCAAGGGTCGACAAGCAATCAGCCCCAGCATTTT.